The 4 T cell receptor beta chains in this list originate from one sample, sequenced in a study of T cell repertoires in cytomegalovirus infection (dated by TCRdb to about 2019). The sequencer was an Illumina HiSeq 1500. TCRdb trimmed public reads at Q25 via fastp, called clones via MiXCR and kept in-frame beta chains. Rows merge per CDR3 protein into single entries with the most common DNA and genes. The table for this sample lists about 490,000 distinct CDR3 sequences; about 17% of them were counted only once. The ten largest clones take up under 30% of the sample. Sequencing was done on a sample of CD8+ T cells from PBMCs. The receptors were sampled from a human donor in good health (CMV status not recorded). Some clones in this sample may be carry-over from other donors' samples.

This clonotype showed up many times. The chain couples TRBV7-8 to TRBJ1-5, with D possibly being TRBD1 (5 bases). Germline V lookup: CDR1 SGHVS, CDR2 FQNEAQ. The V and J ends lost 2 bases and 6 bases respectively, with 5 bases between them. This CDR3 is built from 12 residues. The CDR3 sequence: CASSLQGQPQHF. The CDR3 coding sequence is TGTGCCAGCAGCTTACAGGGTCAGCCCCAGCATTTT.

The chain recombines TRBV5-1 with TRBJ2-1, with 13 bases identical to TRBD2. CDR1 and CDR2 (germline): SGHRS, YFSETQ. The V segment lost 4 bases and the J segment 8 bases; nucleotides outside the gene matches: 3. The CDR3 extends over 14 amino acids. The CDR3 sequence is CASSRTSGSHEQFF. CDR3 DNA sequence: TGCGCCAGCAGCCGGACTAGCGGGAGCCATGAGCAGTTCTTC.

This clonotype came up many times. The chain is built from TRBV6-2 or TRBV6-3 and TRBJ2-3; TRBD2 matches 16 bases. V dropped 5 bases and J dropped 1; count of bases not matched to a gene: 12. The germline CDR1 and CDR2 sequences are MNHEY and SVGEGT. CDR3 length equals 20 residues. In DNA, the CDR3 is TGTGCCAGCAGTCCACCGGGACTAGCGGGGGGGCCGGTCGGCACAGATACGCAGTATTTT. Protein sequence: CASSPPGLAGGPVGTDTQYF.

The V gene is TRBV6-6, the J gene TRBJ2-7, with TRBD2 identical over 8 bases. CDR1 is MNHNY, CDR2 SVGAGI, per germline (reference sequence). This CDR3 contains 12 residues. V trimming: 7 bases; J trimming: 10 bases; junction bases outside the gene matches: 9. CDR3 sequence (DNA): TGTGCCAGCACGGGGGGGGGAGGAGGACAGTACTTC. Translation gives CASTGGGGGQYF.